The 31 T cell receptor beta chains below were found in one sample sequenced in a study of T cell changes during pregnancy in multiple sclerosis. Sequencing was performed with immunoSEQ multiplex PCR; in TCRdb, only in-frame clones are kept and a portion is missing. The data hold fewer than 40,000 clones, with approximately 90% observed a single time. The sequencing used CD8+ T cells from peripheral blood mononuclear cells, collected in the first trimester of pregnancy. These receptors all come from a female donor with multiple sclerosis, enrolled in a pregnancy study.

V usage is TRBV6-1 and J usage is TRBJ1-1; perhaps TRBD1 as D (5 bases). This CDR3 spans 15 amino acids. Germline CDR1 is MNHNS and CDR2 is SASEGT. V dropped 10 bases and J dropped 5 bases, with 23 bases sitting between them. The CDR3 here is CAILEGSGISTEAFF. Written as DNA, the CDR3 is TGTGCCATATTGGAGGGGTCGGGAATCTCGACTGAAGCTTTCTTT.

This chain connects TRBV7-9 to TRBJ1-2, with D hard to call. CDR3 length: 12 residues. Germline CDR1 and CDR2: SEHNR and FQNEAQ (reference sequence). The V and J ends lost 0 bases and 8 bases respectively, with 7 bases between them. CDR3 sequence (DNA): TGTGCCAGCAGCTTAGCGAGGGAAGGCTACACCTTC. Amino acid sequence: CASSLAREGYTF.

This chain connects TRBV5-6 to TRBJ2-7, with D possibly matching TRBD2 (5 bases). CDR3 length: 15 residues. V was clipped by 4 bases and J by 4 bases, with 18 bases between them. The germline CDR1 and CDR2 sequences are SGHDT and YYEEEE. CDR3 DNA: TGTGCCAGCAGCCCCCGGGGTCTGGAAGAATACGAGCAGTACTTC. Its translation is CASSPRGLEEYEQYF.

The rearrangement joins TRBV7-2 to TRBJ2-7; D perhaps matches TRBD2 (5 bases). This CDR3 has 15 amino acids. V dropped 0 bases and J dropped 2 bases, with 11 bases sitting between them. The germline gives CDR1 SGHTA, CDR2 FQGNSA. CDR3 residues: CASSLARELPYEQYF. CDR3 nucleotides: TGTGCCAGCAGCTTAGCGAGGGAGCTTCCCTACGAGCAGTACTTC. The full variable domain, in which reference TRBV7-2 and TRBJ2-7 provide the parts outside the CDR3, is GAGVSQSPSNKVTEKGKDVELRCDPISGHTALYWYRQSLGQGLEFLIYFQGNSAPDKSGLPSDRFSAERTGGSVSTLTIQRTQQEDSAVYLCASSLARELPYEQYFGPGTRLTVT.

The genes are TRBV29-1 and TRBJ2-7; D may be TRBD2 (5 bases). Germline loops: CDR1 SQVTM, CDR2 ANQGSEA. V was cut by 8 bases and J by 3 bases, with 11 bases left in between. CDR3 length: 11 amino acids. The CDR3 sequence is CSSTEGYEQYF. DNA of the CDR3: TGCAGCTCAACCGAGGGCTACGAGCAGTACTTC.

The CDR3 region is CASSQEIAGEVDTQYF. In nucleotides, the CDR3 is TGCGCCAGCAGCCAAGAGATAGCGGGAGAGGTCGATACGCAGTATTTT. The chain recombines TRBV4-1 with TRBJ2-3, with TRBD2 identical over 9 bases. With 0 bases clipped from V and 6 bases from J, the junction kept 7 bases outside the gene matches. The CDR3 is 16 residues long. Germline V gene sequence: CDR1 MGHRA, CDR2 YSYEKL.

The J gene is TRBJ2-5, the V gene TRBV4-2; 13 nucleotides agree with TRBD2. CDR1 LGHNA and CDR2 YNFKEQ come from the germline V gene. The length of the CDR3 is 16 residues. J gave up 2 bases and V 4 bases, and 4 bases lay outside the gene matches. CDR3 sequence: CASSPTSGRSQETQYF. The CDR3 DNA reads TGTGCCAGCAGCCCGACTAGCGGGAGGTCTCAAGAGACCCAGTACTTC.

This chain uses TRBV29-1 with TRBJ1-2; tentative D call: TRBD1 (5 bases). Trimming left V 3 bases short and J 7 bases short, with 9 bases between. The CDR3 spans 11 residues. The germline V gene has CDR1 SQVTM and CDR2 ANQGSEA. The CDR3 DNA is TGCAGCGTTGACCAGGGTGGTGGCTACACCTTC. This codes for CSVDQGGGYTF.

The CDR3: CASSLSSGSYNEQFF. CDR3 bases: TGTGCCAGCAGCTTATCTAGCGGCTCCTACAATGAGCAGTTCTTC. The genes are TRBV7-9 and TRBJ2-1; 7 bases agree with TRBD2. The V gene end was trimmed by 2 bases and the J gene end by 0 bases; junction bases not matched to a gene: 1. In germline, CDR1 is SEHNR, CDR2 FQNEAQ (reference sequence). The CDR3 has 15 residues.

The V and J genes are TRBV9 and TRBJ2-3, with 12 bases identical to TRBD2. The germline gives CDR1 SGDLS, CDR2 YYNGEE. After removal of 2 bases from V and 4 bases from J, the junction contained 2 bases not matched to a gene. The CDR3 sequence is 15 residues long. The CDR3 sequence is CASSVLAGGADTQYF. Written as DNA, the CDR3 is TGTGCCAGCAGCGTCCTAGCGGGGGGGGCAGATACGCAGTATTTT.

J is TRBJ2-7 and V is TRBV4-3; D ambiguous. The CDR3 has 14 residues. The germline V gene has CDR1 LGHNA and CDR2 YSLEER. With 5 bases removed from V and 0 bases from J, the gap between germline ends came to 11 bases. CDR3 bases: TGCGCCAGCAGCGAGAGAGCCCACTCCTACGAGCAGTACTTC. Protein: CASSERAHSYEQYF.

This clone appeared a single time. The V gene is TRBV28, the J gene TRBJ1-2; D call uncertain. The CDR3 covers 17 residues. CDR1 is MDHEN, CDR2 SYDVKM, per germline. Trimming cost V 5 bases and J 2 bases, with 21 bases left between them. CDR3 nucleotide sequence: TGTGCCAGCAGTCCCGCGGAGGGCGCCGCCCGGAACTATGGCTACACCTTC. Translated: CASSPAEGAARNYGYTF.

This chain joins TRBV6-5 and TRBJ1-2; D is uncertain. The CDR3 extends over 14 amino acids. V gave up 0 bases and J gave up 4 bases, with 9 bases separating them. From germline, CDR1 is MNHEY and CDR2 SVGAGI. DNA for the CDR3: TGTGCCAGCAGTTACTCTGAGGGCAGCTATGGCTACACCTTC. Its translation: CASSYSEGSYGYTF.

V and J are TRBV30 and TRBJ2-7; D possibly corresponds to TRBD1 (6 bases). Trimming removed 4 bases from V and 4 bases from J, with 14 bases in between. The CDR3 extends over 13 amino acids. Germline V gene data show CDR1 as GTSNPN and CDR2 as SVGIG (reference sequence). The CDR3 nucleotides are TGTGCCTGGAATACAGGGTTGGGGTACGAGCAGTACTTC. Protein sequence: CAWNTGLGYEQYF.

The chain carries TRBV6-4 and TRBJ2-7; 13 nucleotides align to TRBD2. The CDR3 has 15 amino acids. Germline assignment: CDR1 MRHNA and CDR2 SNTAGT. V was clipped by 3 bases and J by 3 bases; unmatched bases: 2. CDR3 nucleotide sequence: TGTGCCAGCAGTGAAGGGACTAGCGGGAACTACGAGCAGTACTTC. Its protein product is CASSEGTSGNYEQYF.

The chain carries TRBV7-9 and TRBJ2-2, with 7 bases identical to TRBD1. With V trimmed by 7 bases and J by 1 base, 6 bases remained unmatched. Germline lookup yields CDR1 SEHNR and CDR2 FQNEAQ (reference sequence). The CDR3 spans 15 residues. CDR3 in DNA: TGTGCCAGCAAGTCGGGACAGCGGAACACCGGGGAGCTGTTTTTT. This translates into CASKSGQRNTGELFF.

V and J are TRBV7-9 and TRBJ2-7, with D possibly being TRBD1 (6 bases). V was pared by 3 bases and J by 3 bases, with 21 bases between. CDR1 SEHNR and CDR2 FQNEAQ come from the germline V gene (reference sequence). This CDR3 region has 17 residues. CDR3 region: CASSFEGDGTNFYEQYF. CDR3 in DNA: TGTGCCAGCAGCTTTGAGGGGGACGGAACAAATTTCTACGAGCAGTACTTC.

The table lists this clone with a count of one. The chain carries TRBV9 and TRBJ2-5; 12 bases are a match to TRBD2. The CDR3 is 16 residues long. The V gene's germline CDR1 is SGDLS and CDR2 YYNGEE. The V segment lost 1 base and the J segment 2 bases; nucleotides outside the gene matches: 3. The CDR3 DNA reads TGTGCCAGCAGCGTATCCCTAGCGGGAGGGCAAGAGACCCAGTACTTC. As protein: CASSVSLAGGQETQYF.

The chain is built from TRBV7-2 and TRBJ2-7, with 10 bases matching TRBD2. After removal of 4 bases from V and 4 bases from J, the junction contained 7 bases not matched to a gene. Per germline, CDR1 SGHTA and CDR2 FQGNSA. The CDR3 spans 15 residues. CDR3 sequence (DNA): TGTGCCAGCAGCTCAGCGGGAGGGCTTGTGTACGAGCAGTACTTC. This translates into CASSSAGGLVYEQYF. Supplemented by reference TRBV7-2 and TRBJ2-7, the full variable domain reads GAGVSQSPSNKVTEKGKDVELRCDPISGHTALYWYRQSLGQGLEFLIYFQGNSAPDKSGLPSDRFSAERTGGSVSTLTIQRTQQEDSAVYLCASSSAGGLVYEQYFGPGTRLTVT.

The chain has TRBV7-9 and TRBJ1-2, with TRBD1 as a possible D gene (6 bases). Trimming took 4 bases from V and 3 from J, leaving 18 bases between them. From germline, CDR1 is SEHNR and CDR2 FQNEAQ (reference sequence). The CDR3 contains 16 residues. The CDR3 sequence: CASSSSIIRGYYGYTF. The CDR3 DNA reads as TGTGCCAGCAGCTCCTCTATTATCAGGGGCTACTATGGCTACACCTTC.

This chain links TRBV19 with TRBJ2-5; 9 bases are shared with TRBD2. V lost 6 bases to trimming and J lost 5 bases; unmatched junction nucleotides: 7. The CDR3 runs 14 residues. The germline gives CDR1 LNHDA, CDR2 SQIVND (reference sequence). CDR3 nucleotide sequence: TGTGCCAGTAGCGTAGCGGGAGCTGGGGAGACCCAGTACTTC. It encodes CASSVAGAGETQYF.

This chain joins TRBV4-1 and TRBJ2-1; 12 nucleotides align to TRBD2. Trimming took 4 bases from V and 7 from J; bases not matched to a gene: 5. Germline V gene lookup returns CDR1 MGHRA and CDR2 YSYEKL. The CDR3 is made up of 15 amino acids. The CDR3 DNA follows: TGCGCCAGCAGCCCCGTTCTAGCGGGAGGGAATGAGCAGTTCTTC. Protein: CASSPVLAGGNEQFF.

This chain links TRBV28 with TRBJ2-1; TRBD2 matches 9 bases. CDR3 length: 17 residues. Trimming at V came to 5 bases and at J to 0 bases, leaving 8 bases not matched to a gene. The germline V gene has CDR1 MDHEN and CDR2 SYDVKM. CDR3 bases: TGTGCCAGCAGTGGGACTAGCCGAGAGAGCTCCTACAATGAGCAGTTCTTC. It codes for CASSGTSRESSYNEQFF.

The chain is built from TRBV6-1 and TRBJ2-2, with D maybe TRBD1 (6 bases). Per germline, CDR1 MNHNS and CDR2 SASEGT. There are 14 residues in the CDR3. V lost 6 bases, J lost 4 bases, and 12 bases lay in between. The CDR3 here is CASSLQGGTGELFF. The CDR3 DNA sequence: TGTGCCAGCAGCCTACAGGGTGGCACCGGGGAGCTGTTTTTT.

The rearrangement joins TRBV5-5 to TRBJ2-7; 8 bases map to TRBD1. The CDR3 spans 12 residues. Germline CDR1 reads SGHKS; CDR2 reads YYEKEE (reference sequence). V gave up 3 bases and J gave up 5 bases; unmatched junction bases: 1. For the CDR3, the DNA is TGTGCCAGCAGCTGGACAGGGAACGAGCAGTACTTC. As protein: CASSWTGNEQYF. Full variable domain (outside the CDR3, taken from reference TRBV5-5 and TRBJ2-7): DAGVTQSPTHLIKTRGQQVTLRCSPISGHKSVSWYQQVLGQGPQFIFQYYEKEERGRGNFPDRFSARQFPNYSSELNVNALLLGDSALYLCASSWTGNEQYFGPGTRLTVT.

J is TRBJ2-7 and V is TRBV2; weak D call: TRBD2 (7 bases). This CDR3 contains 13 residues. V was cut by 4 bases and J by 5 bases, with 12 bases left in between. Looked up from germline, CDR1 is SNHLY and CDR2 is FYNNEI. The CDR3 loop is CASSGGGRNEQYF. The CDR3 coding sequence is TGTGCCAGCAGTGGGGGGGGGCGCAACGAGCAGTACTTC.

The chain employs TRBV5-6 and TRBJ2-2; D ambiguous. The germline V gene encodes CDR1 SGHDT and CDR2 YYEEEE. This CDR3 has 13 amino acids. V lost 0 bases to trimming and J lost 8 bases, with 8 bases between them. DNA for the CDR3: TGTGCCAGCAGCTTGGCGACGCGGGGGGAGCTGTTTTTT. Residues: CASSLATRGELFF.

J is TRBJ1-5 and V is TRBV6-5; D gene uncertain. CDR3 length: 14 amino acids. Trimming took off 3 bases at V and 3 bases at J, with 9 bases between the two ends. Germline lookup yields CDR1 MNHEY and CDR2 SVGAGI. The CDR3 nucleotides read TGTGCCAGCAGTTATTCGGGAGCCAATCAGCCCCAGCATTTT. Translating gives CASSYSGANQPQHF.

This rearrangement joins TRBV6-1 to TRBJ1-1, with a weak D call TRBD1 (6 bases). Looked up from germline, CDR1 is MNHNS and CDR2 is SASEGT. The CDR3 contains 15 residues. The V gene lost 7 bases and the J gene lost 3 bases, with 18 bases spanning the gap. The CDR3 reads CASTKGGGRDTEAFF. In nucleotides, the CDR3 is TGTGCCAGCACCAAAGGGGGGGGGAGGGACACTGAAGCTTTCTTT.

The rearrangement links TRBV6-1 to TRBJ2-1, with TRBD1 as a possible D gene (5 bases). This CDR3 is 16 amino acids long. Trimming stripped 3 bases from V and 8 bases from J, with 20 bases between. The V gene's germline CDR1 is MNHNS and CDR2 SASEGT. DNA of the CDR3: TGTGCCAGCAGTGACCAGGGAATCACGAAATTCGATGAGCAGTTCTTC. Translated: CASSDQGITKFDEQFF.

The rearrangement joins TRBV5-1 to TRBJ2-1; D is possibly TRBD1 (6 bases). The germline V gene encodes CDR1 SGHRS and CDR2 YFSETQ. The V end lost 0 bases, the J end lost 5 bases, and 9 bases lay between the germline ends. This CDR3 has 14 amino acids. Written as DNA, the CDR3 is TGCGCCAGCAGCTTGGTGGGGGCAGACAATGAGCAGTTCTTC. This codes for CASSLVGADNEQFF.